These 5 T cell receptor beta chains were sequenced from one sample in a study of blood T cell repertoires in COVID-19. Clones were read by immunoSEQ multiplex PCR, and TCRdb kept only the in-frame ones, dropping some. Among 250,000 to 350,000 clones listed, around nine tenths were seen once. Material: peripheral blood. The receptors originated from a woman between 40 and 55 years old who had recovered from COVID-19.

This clone came up once. CDR3 region: CASTLLAAVTGELFF. The CDR3 DNA sequence: TGTGCCAGCACCCTACTAGCGGCGGTCACCGGGGAGCTGTTTTTT. The chain combines TRBV6-5 with TRBJ2-2, with 8 nucleotides matching TRBD2. CDR3 length: 15 residues. The V gene's germline CDR1 is MNHEY and CDR2 SVGAGI. V was pared by 7 bases and J by 4 bases, with 8 bases of the junction left unmatched.

The J gene is TRBJ2-7, the V gene TRBV4-1; possible D gene TRBD2, 6 bases. Trimming removed 4 bases from V and 2 bases from J, with 18 bases in between. The CDR3 has 16 amino acids. The germline V gene has CDR1 MGHRA and CDR2 YSYEKL. The CDR3 region is CASSLRDPSVTYEQYF. CDR3 DNA sequence: TGCGCCAGCAGCCTCCGCGACCCTAGCGTAACCTACGAGCAGTACTTC.

The chain combines TRBV28 with TRBJ2-7, with TRBD2 matching 14 bases. Germline V CDR1 and CDR2: MDHEN, SYDVKM. This CDR3 has 17 residues. Trimming took 4 bases from V and 4 from J; bases not matched to a gene: 9. Written as DNA, the CDR3 is TGTGCCAGCAGTTCACGACTAGCGGGAGGGTCTATATACGAGCAGTACTTC. Translated: CASSSRLAGGSIYEQYF.

J is TRBJ2-2 and V is TRBV27; TRBD1 is a possible D gene (6 bases). Trimming cost V 1 base and J 5 bases, with 14 bases left between them. CDR1 is MNHEY, CDR2 SMNVEV, per germline (reference sequence). The CDR3 extends over 16 amino acids. The CDR3 DNA follows: TGTGCCAGCAGTTTATGGGGCCCAGGGGATACCGGGGAGCTGTTTTTT. It codes for CASSLWGPGDTGELFF.

This chain joins TRBV18 and TRBJ2-7; 7 bases fit TRBD1. Germline CDR1 reads KGHSH; CDR2 reads LQKENI. V lost 0 bases, J lost 4 bases, and 6 bases stayed unmatched. The CDR3 totals 15 residues. CDR3 sequence reads: CASSPPDRITYEQYF. CDR3 DNA: TGTGCCAGCTCACCACCGGACAGGATCACGTACGAGCAGTACTTC.